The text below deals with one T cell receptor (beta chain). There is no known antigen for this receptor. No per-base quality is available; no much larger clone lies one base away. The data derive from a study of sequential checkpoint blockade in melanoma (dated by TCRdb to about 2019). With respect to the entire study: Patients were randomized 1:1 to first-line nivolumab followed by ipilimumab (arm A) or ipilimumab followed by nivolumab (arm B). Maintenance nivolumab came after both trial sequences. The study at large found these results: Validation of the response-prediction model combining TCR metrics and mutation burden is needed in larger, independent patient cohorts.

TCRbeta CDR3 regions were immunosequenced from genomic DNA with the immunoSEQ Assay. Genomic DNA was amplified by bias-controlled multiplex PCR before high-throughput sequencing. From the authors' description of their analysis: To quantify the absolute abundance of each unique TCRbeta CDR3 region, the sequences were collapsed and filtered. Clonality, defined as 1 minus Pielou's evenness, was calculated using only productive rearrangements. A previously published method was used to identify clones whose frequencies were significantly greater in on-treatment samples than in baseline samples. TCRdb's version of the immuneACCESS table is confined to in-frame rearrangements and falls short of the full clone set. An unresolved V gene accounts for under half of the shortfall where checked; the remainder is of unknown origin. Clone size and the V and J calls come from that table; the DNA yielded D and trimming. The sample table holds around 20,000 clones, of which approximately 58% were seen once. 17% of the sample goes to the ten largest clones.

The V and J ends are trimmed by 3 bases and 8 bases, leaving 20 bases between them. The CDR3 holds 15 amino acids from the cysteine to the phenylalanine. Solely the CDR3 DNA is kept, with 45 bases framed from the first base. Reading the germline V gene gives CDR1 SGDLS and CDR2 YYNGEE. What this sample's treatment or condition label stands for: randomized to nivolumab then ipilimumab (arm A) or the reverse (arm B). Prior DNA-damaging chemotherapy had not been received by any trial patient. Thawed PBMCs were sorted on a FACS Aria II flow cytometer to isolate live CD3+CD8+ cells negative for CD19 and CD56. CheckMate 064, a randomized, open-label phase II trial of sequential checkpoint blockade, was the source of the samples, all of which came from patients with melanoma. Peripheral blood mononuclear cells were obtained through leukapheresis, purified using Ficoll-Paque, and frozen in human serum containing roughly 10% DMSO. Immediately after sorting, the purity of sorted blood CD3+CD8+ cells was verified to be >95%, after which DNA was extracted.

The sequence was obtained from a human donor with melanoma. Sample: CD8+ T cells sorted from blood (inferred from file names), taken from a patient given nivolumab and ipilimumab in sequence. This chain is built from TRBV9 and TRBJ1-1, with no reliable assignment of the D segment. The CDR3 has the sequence CASSEGGILPPEAFF. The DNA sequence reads TGTGCCAGCAGCGAGGGAGGAATTCTCCCCCCCGAAGCTTTCTTT.